This T cell receptor beta chain was recorded in a study of blood T cell repertoires in COVID-19. Study information: Sources were T cells, B-cell-depleted T cells, or PBMCs; the material itself was cDNA or gDNA.

As originally analysed: Reference gene primer amplification yielded estimated nucleated cell counts. Only in-frame clones appear in the TCRdb table, and some are missing; sequencing was by immunoSEQ multiplex PCR. V, J and clone size were drawn from that table, and D and trimming were deduced from the DNA. There are 97,000 or so clones in the sample; 75% to 90% occur only once, and 5.2% lies in the top ten. The CDR3 length is 16 residues. V is TRBV21-1 and J is TRBJ1-6; TRBD1, the D gene given by the table, was not confirmed from the DNA. TRBV21-1 is shown as a pseudogene. The sequenced sample was peripheral blood. This receptor was taken from a woman aged 45 to 65 with COVID-19, enrolled during active disease. The CDR3 nucleotides are TGTGCCAGCAGCAAAGGTGGGGCAGAGGACAATTCACCCCTCCACTTT. Its translation: CASSKGGAEDNSPLHF.